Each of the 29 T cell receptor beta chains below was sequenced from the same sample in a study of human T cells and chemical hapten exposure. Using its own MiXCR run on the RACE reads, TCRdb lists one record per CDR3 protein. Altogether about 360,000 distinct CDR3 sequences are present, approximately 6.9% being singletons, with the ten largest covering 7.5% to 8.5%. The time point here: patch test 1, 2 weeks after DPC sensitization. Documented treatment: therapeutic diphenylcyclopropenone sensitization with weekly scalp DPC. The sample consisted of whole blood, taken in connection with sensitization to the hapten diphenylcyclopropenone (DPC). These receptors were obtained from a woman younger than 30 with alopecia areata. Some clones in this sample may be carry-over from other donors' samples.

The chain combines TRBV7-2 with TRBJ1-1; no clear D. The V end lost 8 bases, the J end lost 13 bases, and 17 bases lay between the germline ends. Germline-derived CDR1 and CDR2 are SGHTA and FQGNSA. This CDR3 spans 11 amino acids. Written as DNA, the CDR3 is TGTGCCAGCCGATCCGTCCTCTCCCTTTTCTTT. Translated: CASRSVLSLFF.

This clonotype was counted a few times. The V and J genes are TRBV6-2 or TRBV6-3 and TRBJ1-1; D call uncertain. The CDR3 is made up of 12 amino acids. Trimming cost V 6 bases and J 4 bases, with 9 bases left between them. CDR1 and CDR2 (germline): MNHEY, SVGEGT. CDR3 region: CASRESGTEAFF. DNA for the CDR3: TGTGCCAGCAGGGAGTCAGGCACTGAAGCTTTCTTT.

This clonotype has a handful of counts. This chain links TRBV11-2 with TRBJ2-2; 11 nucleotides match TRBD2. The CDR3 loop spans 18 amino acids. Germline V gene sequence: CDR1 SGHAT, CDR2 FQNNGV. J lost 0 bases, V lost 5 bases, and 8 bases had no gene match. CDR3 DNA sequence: TGTGCCAGCAGCCTAGGGCTAGCGGGGGGATCGAACACCGGGGAGCTGTTTTTT. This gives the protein CASSLGLAGGSNTGELFF.

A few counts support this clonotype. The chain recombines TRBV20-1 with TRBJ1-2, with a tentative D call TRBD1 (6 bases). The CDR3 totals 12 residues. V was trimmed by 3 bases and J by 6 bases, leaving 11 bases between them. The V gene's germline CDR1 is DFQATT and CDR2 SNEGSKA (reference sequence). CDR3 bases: TGCAGTGCTAGGGGTTCAGGGGATGGCTACACCTTC. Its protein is CSARGSGDGYTF.

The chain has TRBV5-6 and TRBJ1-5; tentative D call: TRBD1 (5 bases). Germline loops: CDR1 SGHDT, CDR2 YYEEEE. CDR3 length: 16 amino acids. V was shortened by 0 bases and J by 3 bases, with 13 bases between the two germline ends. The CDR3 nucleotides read TGTGCCAGCAGCTTGGGGGCAGGGAGGGTCAATCAGCCCCAGCATTTT. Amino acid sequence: CASSLGAGRVNQPQHF.

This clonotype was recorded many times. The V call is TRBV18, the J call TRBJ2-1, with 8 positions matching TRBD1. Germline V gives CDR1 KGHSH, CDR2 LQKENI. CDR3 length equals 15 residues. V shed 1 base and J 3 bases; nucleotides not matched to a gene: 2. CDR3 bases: TGTGCCAGCTCACCACAACAGGGGGGCTACAATGAGCAGTTCTTC. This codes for CASSPQQGGYNEQFF.

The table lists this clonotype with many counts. CDR3 loop: CASSPGEGGTLLNEQFF. Written as DNA, the CDR3 is TGCGCCAGCAGCCCTGGCGAGGGGGGGACGTTACTTAATGAGCAGTTCTTC. This sequence joins TRBV5-1 and TRBJ2-1; possibly TRBD2 for D (7 bases). The V gene lost 4 bases and the J gene lost 7 bases, with 24 bases spanning the gap. CDR3 length equals 17 residues. CDR1 and CDR2 (germline): SGHRS, YFSETQ. Full variable domain (missing parts from reference TRBV5-1 and TRBJ2-1): KAGVTQTPRYLIKTRGQQVTLSCSPISGHRSVSWYQQTPGQGLQFLFEYFSETQRNKGNFPGRFSGRQFSNSRSEMNVSTLELGDSALYLCASSPGEGGTLLNEQFFGPGTRLTVL.

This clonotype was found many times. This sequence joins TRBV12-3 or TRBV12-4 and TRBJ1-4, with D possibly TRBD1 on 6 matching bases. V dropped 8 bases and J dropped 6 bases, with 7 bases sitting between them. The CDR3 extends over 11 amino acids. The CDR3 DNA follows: TGTGCCAGCCAGGGGTATGAAAAACTGTTTTTT. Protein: CASQGYEKLFF.

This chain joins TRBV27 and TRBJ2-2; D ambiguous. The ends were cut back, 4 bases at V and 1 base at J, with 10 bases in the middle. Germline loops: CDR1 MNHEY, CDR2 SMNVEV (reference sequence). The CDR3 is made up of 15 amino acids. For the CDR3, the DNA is TGTGCCAGCAGTTCCAGATCCAGGAACACCGGGGAGCTGTTTTTT. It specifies CASSSRSRNTGELFF.

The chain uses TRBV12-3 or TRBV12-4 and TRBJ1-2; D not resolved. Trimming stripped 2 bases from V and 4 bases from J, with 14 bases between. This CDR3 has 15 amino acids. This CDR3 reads CASSLRQSSVYGYTF. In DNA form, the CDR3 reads TGTGCCAGCAGTTTACGACAAAGTAGCGTCTATGGCTACACCTTC.

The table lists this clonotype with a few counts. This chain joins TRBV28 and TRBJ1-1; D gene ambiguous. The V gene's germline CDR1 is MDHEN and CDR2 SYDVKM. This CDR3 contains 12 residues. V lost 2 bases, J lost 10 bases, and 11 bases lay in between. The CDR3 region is CASSLQRGTAFF. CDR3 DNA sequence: TGTGCCAGCAGTTTACAGAGAGGTACAGCTTTCTTT.

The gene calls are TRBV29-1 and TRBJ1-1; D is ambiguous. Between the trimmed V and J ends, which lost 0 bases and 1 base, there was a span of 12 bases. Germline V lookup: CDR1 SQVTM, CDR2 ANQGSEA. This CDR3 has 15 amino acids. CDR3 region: CSVEDWSRKNTEAFF. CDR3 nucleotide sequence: TGCAGCGTTGAAGACTGGTCGCGGAAGAACACTGAAGCTTTCTTT.

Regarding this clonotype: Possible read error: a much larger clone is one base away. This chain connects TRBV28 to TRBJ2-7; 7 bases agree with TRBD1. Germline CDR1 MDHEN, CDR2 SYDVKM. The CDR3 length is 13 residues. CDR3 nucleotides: TGTGCCACCGATCGGGACAGCTCCTACAAGCAGTACTTC. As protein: CATDRDSSYKQYF.

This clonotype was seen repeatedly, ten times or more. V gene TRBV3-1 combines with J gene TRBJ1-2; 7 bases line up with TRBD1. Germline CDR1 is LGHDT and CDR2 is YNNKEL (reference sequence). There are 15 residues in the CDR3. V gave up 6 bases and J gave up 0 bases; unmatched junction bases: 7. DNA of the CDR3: TGTGCCAGCAGAGGTCTCGACAGGGCTAACTATGGCTACACCTTC. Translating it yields CASRGLDRANYGYTF.

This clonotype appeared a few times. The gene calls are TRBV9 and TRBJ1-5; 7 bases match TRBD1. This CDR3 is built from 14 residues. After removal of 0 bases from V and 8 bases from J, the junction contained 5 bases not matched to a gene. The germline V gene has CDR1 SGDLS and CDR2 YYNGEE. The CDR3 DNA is TGTGCCAGCAGCGTAGGAGGGGGCGAGGAGCCCCAGCATTTT. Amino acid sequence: CASSVGGGEEPQHF.

The CDR3 DNA is TGTGCTAGTGGTTTGGTAAGTGGGGCAGACACCAATCAGCCCCAGCATTTT. It encodes CASGLVSGADTNQPQHF. This chain links TRBV12-5 with TRBJ1-5; possibly TRBD1 for D (5 bases). The CDR3 has 17 amino acids. Germline V lookup: CDR1 LGHNT, CDR2 FRNRAP. V lost 0 bases and J lost 3, with 15 bases in between.

CDR3 coding DNA: TGTGCCACCGGACAGAGTAATTCACCCCTCCACTTT. Its translation is CATGQSNSPLHF. The rearrangement links TRBV25-1 to TRBJ1-6; tentatively, D is TRBD1 (6 bases). V was clipped by 10 bases and J by 6 bases, with 10 bases between them. This CDR3 has 12 amino acids. The germline V gene encodes CDR1 MGHDK and CDR2 SYGVNS.

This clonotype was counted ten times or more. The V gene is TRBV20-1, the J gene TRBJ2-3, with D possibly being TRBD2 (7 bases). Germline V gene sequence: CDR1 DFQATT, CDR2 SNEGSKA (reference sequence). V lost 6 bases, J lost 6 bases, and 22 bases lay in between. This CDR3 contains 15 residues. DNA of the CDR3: TGCAGTGCCCCCGGGCAGACGCGGGGGCTGGATACGCAGTATTTT. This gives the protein CSAPGQTRGLDTQYF.

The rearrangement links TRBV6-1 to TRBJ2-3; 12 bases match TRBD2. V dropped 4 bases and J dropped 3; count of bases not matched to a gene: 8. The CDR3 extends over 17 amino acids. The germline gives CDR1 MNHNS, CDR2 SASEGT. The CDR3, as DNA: TGTGCCAGCAGTGCATCTCGGACTAGCGGGGTGACAGATACGCAGTATTTT. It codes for CASSASRTSGVTDTQYF.

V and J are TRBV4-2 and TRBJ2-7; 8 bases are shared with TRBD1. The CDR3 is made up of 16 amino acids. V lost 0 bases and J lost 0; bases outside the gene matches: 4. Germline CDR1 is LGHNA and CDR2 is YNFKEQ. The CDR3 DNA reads TGTGCCAGCAGCCAAGAGAGGACAGGGAGCTCCTACGAGCAGTACTTC. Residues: CASSQERTGSSYEQYF.

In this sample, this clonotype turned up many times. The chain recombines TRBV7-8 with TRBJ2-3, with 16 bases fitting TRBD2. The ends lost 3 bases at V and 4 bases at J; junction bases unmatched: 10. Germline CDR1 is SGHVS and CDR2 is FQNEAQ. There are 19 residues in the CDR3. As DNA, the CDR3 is TGTGCCAGCAGCTTCGTCCCGGGACTAGCGGGGGGGCAGGCAGATACGCAGTATTTT. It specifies CASSFVPGLAGGQADTQYF.

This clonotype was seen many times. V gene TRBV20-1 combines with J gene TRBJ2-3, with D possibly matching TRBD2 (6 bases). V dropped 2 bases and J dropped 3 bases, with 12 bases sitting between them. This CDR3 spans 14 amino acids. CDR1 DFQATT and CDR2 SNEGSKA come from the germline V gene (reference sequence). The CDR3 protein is CSARRGGATDTQYF. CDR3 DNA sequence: TGCAGTGCTAGAAGGGGCGGGGCAACAGATACGCAGTATTTT.

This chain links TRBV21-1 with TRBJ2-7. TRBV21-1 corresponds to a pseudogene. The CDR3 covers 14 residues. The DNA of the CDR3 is TGTGCCAGCAGCAAAGGGGCTAGCTTCCACGAGCAGTACTTC. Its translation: CASSKGASFHEQYF.

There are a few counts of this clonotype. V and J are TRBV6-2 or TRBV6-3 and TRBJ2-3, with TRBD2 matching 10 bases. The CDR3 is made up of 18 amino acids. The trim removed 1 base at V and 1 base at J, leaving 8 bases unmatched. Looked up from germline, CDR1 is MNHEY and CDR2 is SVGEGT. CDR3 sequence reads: CASSYYRTSGRGTDTQYF. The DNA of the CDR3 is TGTGCCAGCAGTTACTATAGGACTAGCGGAAGAGGCACAGATACGCAGTATTTT.

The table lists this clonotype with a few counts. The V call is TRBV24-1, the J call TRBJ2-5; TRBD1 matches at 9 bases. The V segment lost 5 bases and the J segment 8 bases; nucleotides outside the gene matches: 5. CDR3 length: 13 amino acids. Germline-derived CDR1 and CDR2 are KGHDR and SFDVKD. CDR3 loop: CATSARTGATQYF. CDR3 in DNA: TGTGCCACCAGTGCCCGGACAGGGGCTACCCAGTACTTC.

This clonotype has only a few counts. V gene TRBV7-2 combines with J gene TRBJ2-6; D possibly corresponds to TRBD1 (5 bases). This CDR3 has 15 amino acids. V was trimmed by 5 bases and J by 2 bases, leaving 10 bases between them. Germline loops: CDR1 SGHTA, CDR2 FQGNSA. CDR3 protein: CASSQSRAGANVLTF. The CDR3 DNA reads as TGTGCCAGCAGCCAGAGCAGGGCTGGGGCCAACGTCCTGACTTTC.

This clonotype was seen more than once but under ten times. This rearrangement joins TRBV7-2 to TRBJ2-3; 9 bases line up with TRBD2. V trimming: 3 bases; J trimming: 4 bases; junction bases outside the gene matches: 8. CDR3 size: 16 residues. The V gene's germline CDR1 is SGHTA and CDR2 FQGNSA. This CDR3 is CASSFGTSGGSDTQYF. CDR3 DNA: TGTGCCAGCAGCTTTGGTACGAGCGGGGGGTCAGATACGCAGTATTTT.

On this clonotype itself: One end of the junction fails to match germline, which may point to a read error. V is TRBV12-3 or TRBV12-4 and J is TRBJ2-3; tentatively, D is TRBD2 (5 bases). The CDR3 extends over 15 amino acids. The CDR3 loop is CSSSLEGLDTDTQYF. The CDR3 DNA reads TGTTCCAGCAGCCTCGAAGGACTGGACACAGATACGCAGTATTTT.

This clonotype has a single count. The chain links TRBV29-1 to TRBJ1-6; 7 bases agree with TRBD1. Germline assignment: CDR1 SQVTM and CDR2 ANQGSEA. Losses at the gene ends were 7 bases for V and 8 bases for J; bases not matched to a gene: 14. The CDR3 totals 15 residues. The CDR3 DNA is TGCAGCGCCGTGACAGGGACGATAGGGGATTCACCCCTCCACTTT. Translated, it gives CSAVTGTIGDSPLHF.